The subject of this entry is one T cell receptor (beta chain). The antigen is unknown. Measured with immunoSEQ multiplex PCR; TCRdb has only the in-frame clones, and not every one. The sample consists of about 160,000 clones, around 93% of them appearing once. The CDR3 spans 17 residues. After removal of 4 bases from V and 2 bases from J, the junction contained 13 bases not matched to a gene. Germline V CDR1 and CDR2: SNHLY, FYNNEI. The entry originates in a study of T cell responses to AZD1222 COVID-19 vaccine. Study results and caveats: Donors in the cohort were predominantly white British and more often female, and clonal diversity was possibly underestimated. Compared with day 0, the breadth and depth of the Spike-specific TCR repertoire rose significantly after two doses of AZD1222. Nearly half of spike-specific TCRs reportedly target variant regions that are unmutated in the B.1.351 and B.1.1.7 variants.

Second-dose schedules of about 4 or about 12 weeks were combined. Specimen: peripheral blood, collected 28 days after the second AZD1222 dose. The V and J genes are TRBV2 and TRBJ2-7; 8 nucleotides line up with TRBD1. The sequence was obtained from an adult who received the AZD1222 COVID-19 vaccine. The CDR3: CASSGGLNDRGTYEQYF. CDR3 sequence (DNA): TGTGCCAGCAGTGGGGGACTGAACGACAGGGGCACCTACGAGCAGTACTTC.